The clone carrying this T cell receptor beta chain was detected a few times. The antigen is undetermined. The Oncomine TCR Beta short-read assay sequenced DNA from cultured CD4+ T cells. In TCRdb, the PCR reads were re-called with MiXCR into one record per CDR3 protein. The sample includes about 20,000 distinct CDR3 sequences, around 52% of them seen just once. The sample is drawn from a study of vaccination and CD4 T cells after COVID-19. The wider study: Overlapping spike peptides from SARS-CoV-2, HCoV-NL63, HCoV-OC43 and HCoV-229E served to stimulate the cells.

Treatment in this sample: approximately nine-day PBMC culture with coronavirus spike peptide pools or control peptides (ViraFEST assay). Findings of the study overall: Researchers report that a median about 90% of reactive clones in convalescent patients surfaced only post-vaccination. Relatively few convalescent patients and no early post-infection timepoints were analyzed.

The J segment lost 4 bases and the V segment lost 5 bases, leaving 9 bases of the junction unmatched. CDR1 is DFQATT and CDR2 is SNEGSKA in the germline V gene (reference sequence). The CDR3 consists of 15 residues. The chain employs TRBV20-1 and TRBJ2-3, with 10 bases lining up with TRBD2. The sequence was collected from a human donor who had recovered from COVID-19. The sample was CD4+ T cells from blood, cultured in vitro. The CDR3 region is CSAASSGRGADTQYF. The CDR3 DNA reads as TGCAGTGCTGCCTCAAGCGGGAGGGGGGCAGATACGCAGTATTTT.